The clone carrying this TCR beta chain was seen at least ten times. Its target is unknown. The sample originates from a study of T cell repertoires in cytomegalovirus infection. Study as a whole: Recently identified HLA-C-restricted CMV epitopes were used, and well-studied HLA-B-restricted CMV epitopes were used as well.

Study outcomes and limitations: The study found HLA-C-restricted CMV-specific TCR beta clonotypes dominating the ex vivo response. The study identified carriers of CMV plus the relevant HLA from cumulative public TCR beta family frequency.

MiXCR, applied by TCRdb to the reads, yields one record per CDR3 protein. The table has 700,000 to 900,000 distinct CDR3 sequences, just under 30% seen once. The germline V gene has CDR1 SGHTA and CDR2 FQGNSA. The CDR3 is made up of 15 amino acids. V shed 2 bases and J shed 5 bases, with 12 bases lying between them. The chain links TRBV7-2 to TRBJ2-2; no firm D call. Sequences were derived from cultured CD8+ T cells from PBMCs, sampled from culture after CMV antigen stimulation. The source of this sequence is a human donor in good health (CMV status not recorded). Some clones in this sample may be carry-over from other donors' samples. The CDR3 protein is CASSLFSPKTGELFF. The CDR3 DNA follows: TGTGCCAGCAGCTTATTCTCCCCTAAAACCGGGGAGCTGTTTTTT.